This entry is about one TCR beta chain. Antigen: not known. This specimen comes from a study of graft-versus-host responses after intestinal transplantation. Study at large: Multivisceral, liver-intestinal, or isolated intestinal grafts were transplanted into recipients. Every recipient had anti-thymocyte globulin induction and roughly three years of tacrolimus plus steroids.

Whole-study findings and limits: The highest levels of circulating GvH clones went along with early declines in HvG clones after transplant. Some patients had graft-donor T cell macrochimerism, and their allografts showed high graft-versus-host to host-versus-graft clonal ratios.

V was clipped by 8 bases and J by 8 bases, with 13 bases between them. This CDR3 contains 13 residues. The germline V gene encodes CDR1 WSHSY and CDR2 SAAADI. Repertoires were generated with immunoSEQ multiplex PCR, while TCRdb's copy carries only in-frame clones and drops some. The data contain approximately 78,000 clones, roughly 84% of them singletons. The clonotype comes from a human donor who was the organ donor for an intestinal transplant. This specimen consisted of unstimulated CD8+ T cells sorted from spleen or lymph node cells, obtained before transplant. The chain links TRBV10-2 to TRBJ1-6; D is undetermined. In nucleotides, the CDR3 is TGCGCCAGCTTAGACGGCTCCTATTCACCCCTCCACTTT. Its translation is CASLDGSYSPLHF.